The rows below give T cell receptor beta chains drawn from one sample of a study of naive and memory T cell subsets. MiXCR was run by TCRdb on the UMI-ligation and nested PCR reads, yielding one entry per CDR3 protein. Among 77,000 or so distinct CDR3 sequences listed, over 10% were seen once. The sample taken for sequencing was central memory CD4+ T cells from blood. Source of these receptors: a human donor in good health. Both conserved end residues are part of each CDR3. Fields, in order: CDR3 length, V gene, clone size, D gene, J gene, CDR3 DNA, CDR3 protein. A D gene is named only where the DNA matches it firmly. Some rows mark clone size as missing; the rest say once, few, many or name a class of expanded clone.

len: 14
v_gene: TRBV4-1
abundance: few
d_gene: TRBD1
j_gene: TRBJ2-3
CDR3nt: TGCGCCAGCAGGGACAGGGGGCCGACAGATACGCAGTATTTT
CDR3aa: CASRDRGPTDTQYF

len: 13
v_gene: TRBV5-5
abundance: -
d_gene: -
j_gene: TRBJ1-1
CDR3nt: TGTGCCAGCAGCCGGACAGTCGACACTGAAGCTTTCTTT
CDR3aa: CASSRTVDTEAFF

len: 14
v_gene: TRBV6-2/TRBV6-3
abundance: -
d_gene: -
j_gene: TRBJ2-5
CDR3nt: TGTGCCAGCGCCCCGACTAGTCTGGGGGAGACCCAGTACTTC
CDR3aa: CASAPTSLGETQYF

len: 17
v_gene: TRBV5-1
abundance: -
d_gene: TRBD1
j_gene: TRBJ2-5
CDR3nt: TGCGCCAGCAGCTTGGCGAGGGACAGGTTCTTCCCGGAGACCCAGTACTTC
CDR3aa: CASSLARDRFFPETQYF

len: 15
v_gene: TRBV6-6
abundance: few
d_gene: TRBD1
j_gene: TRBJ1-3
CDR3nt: TGTGCCAGCAGTGCGGACAGGGGGAAAGGAAACACCATATATTTT
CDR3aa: CASSADRGKGNTIYF

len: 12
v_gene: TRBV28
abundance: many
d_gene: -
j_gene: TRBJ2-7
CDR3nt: TGTGCCAGCAGTTTGGGCAGGCCAGGGCAGTACTTC
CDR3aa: CASSLGRPGQYF

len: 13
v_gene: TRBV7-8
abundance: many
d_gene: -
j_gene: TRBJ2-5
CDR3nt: TGTGCCAGCAGCAAAACCCAAGAAGAGACCCAGTACTTC
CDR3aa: CASSKTQEETQYF

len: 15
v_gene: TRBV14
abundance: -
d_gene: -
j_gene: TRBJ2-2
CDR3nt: TGTGCCAGCAGCCAAGATATGGGTTACACCGGGGAGCTGTTTTTT
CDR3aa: CASSQDMGYTGELFF

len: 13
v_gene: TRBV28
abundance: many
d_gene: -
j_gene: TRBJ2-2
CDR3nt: TGTGCCAGCAAACTACCAGGGGCCTATGAGCTGTTTTTT
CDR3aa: CASKLPGAYELFF

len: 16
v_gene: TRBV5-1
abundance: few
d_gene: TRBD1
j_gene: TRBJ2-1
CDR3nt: TGCGCCAGCAGCTTGTCCGGGACAGGGATCAGCAATGAGCAGTTCTTC
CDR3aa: CASSLSGTGISNEQFF

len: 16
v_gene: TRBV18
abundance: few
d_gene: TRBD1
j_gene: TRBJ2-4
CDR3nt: TGTGCCAGCTCACCACCGGGACAGGGAGCCAAAAACATTCAGTACTTC
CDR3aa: CASSPPGQGAKNIQYF

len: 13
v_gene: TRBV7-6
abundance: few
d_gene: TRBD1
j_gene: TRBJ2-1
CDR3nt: TGTGCCAGCAGCCGGGACAGGTACAATGAGCAGTTCTTC
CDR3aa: CASSRDRYNEQFF

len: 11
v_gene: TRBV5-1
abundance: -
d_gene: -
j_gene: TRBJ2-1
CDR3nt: TGCGCCAGCAGCTCAAATGGTGAGCAGTTCTTC
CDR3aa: CASSSNGEQFF

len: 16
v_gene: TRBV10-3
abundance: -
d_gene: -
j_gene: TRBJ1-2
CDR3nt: TGTGCCATCAGTGAGAGGGCAGGGTCGGTACTCTATGGCTACACCTTC
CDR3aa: CAISERAGSVLYGYTF

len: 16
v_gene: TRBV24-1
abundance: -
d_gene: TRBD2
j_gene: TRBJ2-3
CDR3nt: TGTGCCACCAGTGATGCCCTGGGGACTAGCGGTGATACGCAGTATTTT
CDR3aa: CATSDALGTSGDTQYF

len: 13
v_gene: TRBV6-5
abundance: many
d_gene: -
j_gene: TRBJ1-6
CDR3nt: TGTGCCACCCGGGGCTCCTATAATTCACCCCTCCACTTT
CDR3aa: CATRGSYNSPLHF

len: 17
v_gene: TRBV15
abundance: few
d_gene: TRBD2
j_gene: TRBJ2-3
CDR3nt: TGTGCCACCAGCAGAAGGACTAGCGGGTCGTACACAGATACGCAGTATTTT
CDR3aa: CATSRRTSGSYTDTQYF

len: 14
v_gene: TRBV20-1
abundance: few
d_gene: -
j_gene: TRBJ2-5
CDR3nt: TGCAGTGCTAGAGATGTAACTAACCAAGAGACCCAGTACTTC
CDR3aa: CSARDVTNQETQYF

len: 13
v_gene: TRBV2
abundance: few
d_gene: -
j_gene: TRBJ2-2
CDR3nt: TGTGCCAGCAGGGTGAGGGACACCGGGGAGCTGTTTTTT
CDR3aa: CASRVRDTGELFF

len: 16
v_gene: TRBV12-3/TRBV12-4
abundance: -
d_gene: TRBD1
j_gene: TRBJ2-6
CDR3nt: TGTGCCAGCAGCCGGGACAGGGGCTCTGGGGCCAACGTCCTGACTTTC
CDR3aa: CASSRDRGSGANVLTF

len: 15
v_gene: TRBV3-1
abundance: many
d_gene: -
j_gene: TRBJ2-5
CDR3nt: TGTGCCAGCAGCCAAGATCAGGTCGGCGGTTCGACCCAGTACTTC
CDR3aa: CASSQDQVGGSTQYF

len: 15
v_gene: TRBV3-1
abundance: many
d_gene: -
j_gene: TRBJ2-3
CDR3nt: TGTGCCAGCAGCTCCCCTGGGGCCGGTACAGATACGCAGTATTTT
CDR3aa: CASSSPGAGTDTQYF

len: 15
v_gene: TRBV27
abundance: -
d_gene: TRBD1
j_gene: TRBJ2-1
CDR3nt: TGTGCCAGCAGTGCGGGACAGGGCTGGGGAAATGAGCAGTTCTTC
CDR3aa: CASSAGQGWGNEQFF

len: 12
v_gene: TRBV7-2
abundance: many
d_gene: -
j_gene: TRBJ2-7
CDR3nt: TGTGCCAGCAGCCCAGGGTACTACGAGCAGTACTTC
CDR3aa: CASSPGYYEQYF

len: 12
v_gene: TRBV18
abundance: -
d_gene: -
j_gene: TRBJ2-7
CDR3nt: TGTGCCAGCTCACCCGGACGGTACGAGCAGTACTTC
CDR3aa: CASSPGRYEQYF

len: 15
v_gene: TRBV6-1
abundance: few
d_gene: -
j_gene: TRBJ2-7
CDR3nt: TGTGCCAGCAGTCTCGTGGCTAACTTTCCATACGAGCAGTACTTC
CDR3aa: CASSLVANFPYEQYF

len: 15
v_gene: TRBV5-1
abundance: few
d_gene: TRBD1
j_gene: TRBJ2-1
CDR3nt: TGCGCCAGCAGCTTACCCGGGACAGGGGGAAGTGAGCAGTTCTTC
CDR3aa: CASSLPGTGGSEQFF

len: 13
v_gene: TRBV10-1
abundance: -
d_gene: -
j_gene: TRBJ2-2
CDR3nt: TGCGCCAGCAGTGAGCGGGTCACCGGGGAGCTGTTTTTT
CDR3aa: CASSERVTGELFF

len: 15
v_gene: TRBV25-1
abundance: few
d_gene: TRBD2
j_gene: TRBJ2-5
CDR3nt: TGTGCCAGCAGTGAAGGGTCGGGAGGGCAAGAGACCCAGTACTTC
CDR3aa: CASSEGSGGQETQYF

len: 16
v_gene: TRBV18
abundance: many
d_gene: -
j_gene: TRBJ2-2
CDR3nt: TGTGCCAGCTCACCAAGAGCGGACACAAACACCGGGGAGCTGTTTTTT
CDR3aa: CASSPRADTNTGELFF

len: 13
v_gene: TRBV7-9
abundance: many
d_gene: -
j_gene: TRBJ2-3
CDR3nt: TGTGCCAGCAGCAAAAGCTCAGGGGATACGCAGTATTTT
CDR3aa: CASSKSSGDTQYF

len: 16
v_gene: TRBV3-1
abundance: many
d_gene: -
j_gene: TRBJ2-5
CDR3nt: TGTGCCAGCAGATTCGAACCGGGACCCCACCAAGAGACCCAGTACTTC
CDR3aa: CASRFEPGPHQETQYF

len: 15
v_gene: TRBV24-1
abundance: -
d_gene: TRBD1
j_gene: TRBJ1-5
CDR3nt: TGTGCCACCAGTGAGAACACAGGGGTGGGTCAGCCCCAGCATTTT
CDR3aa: CATSENTGVGQPQHF

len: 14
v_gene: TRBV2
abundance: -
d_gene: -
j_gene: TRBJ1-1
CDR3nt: TGTGCCAGCAGTTATCTCCAGAGGAACACTGAAGCTTTCTTT
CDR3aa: CASSYLQRNTEAFF

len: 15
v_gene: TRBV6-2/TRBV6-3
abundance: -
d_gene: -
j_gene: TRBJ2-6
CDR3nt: TGTGCCAGCAGTTCAGACCGCCCGGACCCCAACGTCCTGACTTTC
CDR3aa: CASSSDRPDPNVLTF

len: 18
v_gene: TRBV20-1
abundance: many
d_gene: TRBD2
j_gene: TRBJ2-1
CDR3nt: TGCAGTGCTCTAGACGCCCGGGGACTAGCGGGGCGGGGAGATGAGCAGTTCTTC
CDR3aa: CSALDARGLAGRGDEQFF

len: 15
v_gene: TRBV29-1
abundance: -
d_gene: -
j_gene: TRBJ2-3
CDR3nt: TGCAGCGTTGTAGGTCAATTAACTAGCACAGATACGCAGTATTTT
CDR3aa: CSVVGQLTSTDTQYF

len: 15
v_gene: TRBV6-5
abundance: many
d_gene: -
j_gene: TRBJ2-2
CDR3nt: TGTGCCAGCAGGTACTGGGCTGCGAACACCGGGGAGCTGTTTTTT
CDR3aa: CASRYWAANTGELFF

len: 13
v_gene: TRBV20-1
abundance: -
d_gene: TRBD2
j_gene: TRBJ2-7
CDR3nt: TGCAGTGCCCTGGGAGGGCCCTCCCACGAGCAGTACTTC
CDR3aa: CSALGGPSHEQYF

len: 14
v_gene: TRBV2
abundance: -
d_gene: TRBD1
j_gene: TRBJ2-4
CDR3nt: TGTGCCAGCAGGGGACAGGCAGCCAAAAACATTCAGTACTTC
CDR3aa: CASRGQAAKNIQYF

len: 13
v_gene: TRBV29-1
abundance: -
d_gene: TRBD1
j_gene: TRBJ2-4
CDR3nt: TGCAGCTTCGCCGGGACAGGGGGGAACATTCAGTACTTC
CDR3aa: CSFAGTGGNIQYF

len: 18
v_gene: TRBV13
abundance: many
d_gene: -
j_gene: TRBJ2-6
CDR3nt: TGTGCCAGCAGCTTAACGGTTCGGCGGAGCTCTGGGGCCAACGTCCTGACTTTC
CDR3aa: CASSLTVRRSSGANVLTF

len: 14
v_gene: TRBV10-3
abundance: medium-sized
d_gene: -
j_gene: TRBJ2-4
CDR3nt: TGTGCCATCGGTGGGGGGGCTAACCCAAACATTCAGTACTTC
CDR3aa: CAIGGGANPNIQYF

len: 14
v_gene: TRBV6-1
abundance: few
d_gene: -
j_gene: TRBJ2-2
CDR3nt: TGTGCCAGCAGTGAGGTGTGTAACACCGGGGAGCTGTTTTTT
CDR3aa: CASSEVCNTGELFF

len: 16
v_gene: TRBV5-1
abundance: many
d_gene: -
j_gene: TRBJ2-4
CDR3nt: TGCGCCAGCAGCTTCCAGGGTTCTCTAGCCAAAAACATTCAGTACTTC
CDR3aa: CASSFQGSLAKNIQYF

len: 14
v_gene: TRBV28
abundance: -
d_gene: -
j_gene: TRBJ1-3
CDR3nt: TGTGCCAGCTCGGGGCATATGGCTGGAAACACCATATATTTT
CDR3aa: CASSGHMAGNTIYF

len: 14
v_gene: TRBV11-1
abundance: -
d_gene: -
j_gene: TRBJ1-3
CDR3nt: TGTGCCAGCAGCTTAAAGCAGGGGAGCCCGTCCATATATTTT
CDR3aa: CASSLKQGSPSIYF

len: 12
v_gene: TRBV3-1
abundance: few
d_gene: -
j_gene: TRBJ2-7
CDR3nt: TGTGCCAGCAGCCACGGGTTTGCGGGGCAGTACTTC
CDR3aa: CASSHGFAGQYF

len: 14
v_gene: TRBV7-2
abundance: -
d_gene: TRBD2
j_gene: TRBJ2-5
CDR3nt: TGTGCCAGCAGCCCTTGGGGGGGAGGCGAGACCCAGTACTTC
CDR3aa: CASSPWGGGETQYF